These T cell receptor beta chains were read from a single sample in a study of cytomegalovirus exposure and HLA in healthy donors. Profiled with immunoSEQ multiplex PCR; TCRdb holds only in-frame clones, not every one. The sample gives 150,000 to 200,000 clones, 85% to 90% of which show up once; about 1.7% is in the top ten. Sequenced material: PBMCs. These receptors were obtained from a woman aged 18-29 years in good health and CMV-seronegative. Both conserved end residues are part of each CDR3. Fields, in order: clone size, J gene, V gene, D gene, CDR3 DNA, CDR3 protein. The D gene is left open where the match is weak. Where a row states a size, it is once, few, many or the class of an expanded clone; other rows omit it.

>once|TRBJ2-1|TRBV11-2|-
TGTGCCAGCAGCATCGGGGTCTACAATGAGCAGTTCTTC
CASSIGVYNEQFF
>-|TRBJ2-7|TRBV10-3|-
TGTGCCATCAGGCCTAACCCGGGACAATCCTACGAGCAGTACTTC
CAIRPNPGQSYEQYF
>-|TRBJ2-1|TRBV5-4|TRBD2
TGTGCCAGCAGCTTGCGCGGGAGGGGACGTGATGAGCAGTTCTTC
CASSLRGRGRDEQFF
>-|TRBJ2-5|TRBV15|-
TGTGCCACCAGCAGAGACGGTGTTAGTATGTCGTACCAAGAGACCCAGTACTTC
CATSRDGVSMSYQETQYF
>-|TRBJ2-1|TRBV2|TRBD2
TGTGCCAGCAACGGGCTTTCGACTAGCGGGGGGGCATATAATGAGCAGTTCTTC
CASNGLSTSGGAYNEQFF
>-|TRBJ1-1|TRBV5-1|-
TGCGCCAGCAGCTTGGGGGGGCCAAGACTGACGAACACTGAAGCTTTCTTT
CASSLGGPRLTNTEAFF
>few|TRBJ2-3|TRBV6-4|-
TGTGCCAGCAGTGACGGGAGTAACCCTGGCACAGATACGCAGTATTTT
CASSDGSNPGTDTQYF
>once|TRBJ1-2|TRBV10-3|-
TGTGCCTCGAAGCAAGGAGGGTCGGGGTACTATGGCTACACCTTC
CASKQGGSGYYGYTF
>-|TRBJ1-2|TRBV6-5|TRBD1
TGTGCCAGCAGGGACACAGGGGGTAGGGGCTACACCTTC
CASRDTGGRGYTF
>-|TRBJ2-1|TRBV7-3|TRBD2
TGTGCCAGCAGCCCCCAGGGCGGGAGGCCTATCAATGAGCAGTTCTTC
CASSPQGGRPINEQFF
>few|TRBJ1-5|TRBV19|TRBD1
TGTGCCAGTAGTATTACAGGGGATCAGCCCCAGCATTTT
CASSITGDQPQHF
>-|TRBJ2-5|TRBV5-6|TRBD2
TGTGCCAGCAGCTTGGGGGGACTAGTTTTTCAAGAGACCCAGTACTTC
CASSLGGLVFQETQYF
>-|TRBJ2-2|TRBV6-1|-
TGTGCCAGCAGCTCCCCCCAGGGTCCAGTCGGGGAGCTGTTTTTT
CASSSPQGPVGELFF
>-|TRBJ1-1|TRBV21-1|-
TGTGCCAGCAACAGACAGGGTCCGGGCACTGAAGCTTTCTTT
CASNRQGPGTEAFF
>-|TRBJ2-7|TRBV28|-
TGTGCCAGCAGTCCCCGGGGGACAGCGACGTCCTACGAGCAGTACTTC
CASSPRGTATSYEQYF
>-|TRBJ2-1|TRBV6-6|TRBD1
TGTGCCACTAACGCACAGGGGGGTATCAATGAGCAGTTCTTC
CATNAQGGINEQFF
>-|TRBJ1-1|TRBV9|TRBD1
TGTGCCAGCAGCCCCCGACAGGGGGCCATGAACACTGAAGCTTTCTTT
CASSPRQGAMNTEAFF
>-|TRBJ2-1|TRBV27|TRBD1
TGTGCCAGCAGACAGGGGGCTGGAAATGAGCAGTTCTTC
CASRQGAGNEQFF
>-|TRBJ2-7|TRBV4-1|TRBD1
TGCGCCAGCAGCCAAGATCGTAACAGGGGATTACGCGAGCAGTACTTC
CASSQDRNRGLREQYF
>once|TRBJ1-1|TRBV18|-
TGTGCCAGCTCACGAACCTCCTCAGGTTTGAACACTGAAGCTTTCTTT
CASSRTSSGLNTEAFF
>once|TRBJ2-5|TRBV19|TRBD2
TGTGCCAGTAGTCCCAGCGGGGGGCTCCAAGAGACCCAGTACTTC
CASSPSGGLQETQYF
>-|TRBJ2-5|TRBV9|-
TGTGCCAGCAGCTCGTCGTTAGGGGACATCCAAGAGACCCAGTACTTC
CASSSSLGDIQETQYF
>-|TRBJ2-2|TRBV7-2|TRBD2
TGTGCCAGCAGCTTAGTCCGCCTAGCGGGAGTAACCGGGGAGCTGTTTTTT
CASSLVRLAGVTGELFF
>once|TRBJ2-7|TRBV7-9|TRBD1
TGTGCCAGCAGCTCTCGGACAGGGACCTACGAGCAGTACTTC
CASSSRTGTYEQYF
>-|TRBJ1-1|TRBV4-1|-
TGCGCCAGCAGCCTAGATGGCAGTGGGGCTACTGAAGCTTTCTTT
CASSLDGSGATEAFF
>-|TRBJ1-5|TRBV4-1|TRBD1
TGCGCCAGCAGCCAAGAAAGTGGGGACAGAACAAGCAATCAGCCCCAGCATTTT
CASSQESGDRTSNQPQHF
>-|TRBJ2-1|TRBV15|-
TGTGCCACCAGCAGACCTACAAAGGGGGGGAGCGATGAGCAGTTCTTC
CATSRPTKGGSDEQFF